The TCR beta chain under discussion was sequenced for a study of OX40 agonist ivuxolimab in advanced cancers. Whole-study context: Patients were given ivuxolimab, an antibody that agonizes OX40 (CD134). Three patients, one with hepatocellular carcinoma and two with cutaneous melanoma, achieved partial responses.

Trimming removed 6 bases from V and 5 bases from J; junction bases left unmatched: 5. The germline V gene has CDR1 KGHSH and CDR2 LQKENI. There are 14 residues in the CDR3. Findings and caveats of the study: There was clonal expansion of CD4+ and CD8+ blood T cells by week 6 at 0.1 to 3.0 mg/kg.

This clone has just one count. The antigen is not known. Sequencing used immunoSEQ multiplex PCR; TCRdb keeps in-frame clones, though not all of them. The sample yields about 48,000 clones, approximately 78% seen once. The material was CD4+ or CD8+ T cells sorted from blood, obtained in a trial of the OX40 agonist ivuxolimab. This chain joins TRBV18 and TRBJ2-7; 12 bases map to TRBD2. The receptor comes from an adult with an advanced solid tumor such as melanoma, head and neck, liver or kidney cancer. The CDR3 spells CASSSTSGSHEQYF. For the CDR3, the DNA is TGTGCCAGCTCTTCGACTAGCGGGAGCCACGAGCAGTACTTC.